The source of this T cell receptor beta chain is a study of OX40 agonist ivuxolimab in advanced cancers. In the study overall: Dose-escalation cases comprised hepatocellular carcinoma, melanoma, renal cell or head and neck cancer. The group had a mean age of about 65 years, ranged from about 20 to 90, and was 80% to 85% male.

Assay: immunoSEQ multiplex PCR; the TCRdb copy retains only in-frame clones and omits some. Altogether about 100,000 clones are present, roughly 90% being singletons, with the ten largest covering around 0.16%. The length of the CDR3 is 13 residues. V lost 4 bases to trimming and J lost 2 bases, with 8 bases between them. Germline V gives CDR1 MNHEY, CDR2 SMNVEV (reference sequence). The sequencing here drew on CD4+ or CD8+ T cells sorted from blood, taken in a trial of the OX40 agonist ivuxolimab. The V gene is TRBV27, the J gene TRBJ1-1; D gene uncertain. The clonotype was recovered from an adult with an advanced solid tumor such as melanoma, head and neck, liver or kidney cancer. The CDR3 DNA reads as TGTGCCAGCAGTTCAATAGGCAACACTGAAGCTTTCTTT. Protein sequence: CASSSIGNTEAFF.